This entry is about one TCR beta chain. The sample is drawn from a study of blood T cell repertoires in COVID-19. Study information: In each case, the material was cDNA or gDNA derived from T cells, B-cell-depleted T cells, or PBMCs.

The CDR3 totals 16 residues. Germline V CDR1 and CDR2: SGHRS, YFSETQ. V shed 1 base and J shed 2 bases, with 12 bases lying between them. Enrollment of patients from Seattle took place during active infection, with longitudinal follow-up. Authors' methods: Researchers report that nucleated cell counts were estimated from reference gene primer amplification. Profiled with immunoSEQ multiplex PCR; TCRdb holds only in-frame clones, not every one. V and J calls and clone size are given by that table; D and trimming were obtained from the DNA. The sample lists 270,000 or so clones, roughly nine tenths seen once, with roughly 12% in the top ten.

The sample taken for sequencing was peripheral blood. This TCR was sampled from a woman aged 25-40 years with COVID-19, enrolled during active disease. This rearrangement joins TRBV5-1 to TRBJ2-2; no reliable D call. The CDR3 coding sequence is TGCGCCAGCAGCTTGTCCATGGTGGGCAACACCGGGGAGCTGTTTTTT. Its translation: CASSLSMVGNTGELFF.